Below, one T cell receptor (beta chain) is given with its context. No cognate antigen has been identified for it. Qualities for individual bases were not recorded, and no much larger clone is one base off. V is pruned by 3 bases and J by 2 bases, leaving 3 bases of the junction without a gene match. From its cysteine to its phenylalanine, the CDR3 spans 14 amino acids. Solely the CDR3 DNA is kept, with 42 bases framed from the first base. The germline V gene provides CDR1 SGHRS and CDR2 YFSETQ. This specimen belongs to a study of cytomegalovirus exposure and HLA in healthy donors (dated by TCRdb to 2015 to 2018). Looking at the study overall: According to an earlier analysis of several hundred of the donors, about 179 million T cells yielded 90 million to 140 million unique TCR beta sequences and around 300 Gb of sequence data. An early release covering roughly 600 HLA-typed donors comprised around 300 gigabases of sequencing data and 85 million to 100 million unique TCR sequences. The genetic ancestry cluster associated with self-reported Caucasian donors included roughly 84% of the roughly 400 genotyped donors. The study aimed to test whether cataloging public T cell receptors could reveal signatures of past pathogen exposure. The study used immunosequencing to profile the T cell repertoires of 666 subjects and linked those repertoires to cytomegalovirus serostatus. Besides the first cohort of approximately 710 subjects, a separate validation cohort made up of 120 different subjects was used. High-throughput TCR immunosequencing, statistical association of individual TCRs with disease status, and machine learning were combined to predict cytomegalovirus infection status. In a later analysis, previously published TCR beta repertoires from several hundred donors were re-analyzed and high-resolution HLA genotyping was added so that TCR occurrence patterns could be studied. The later analysis used no new phenotypic data to find candidate immune exposures, relying instead on TCR beta sequences and their occurrence across donors. An earlier analysis of fewer than 700 of the donors applied high-throughput TCR beta sequencing to assess whether each TCR beta V gene segment acted as functional or pseudogenic. Alongside the repertoire data, information on donor age, sex, ethnicity and CMV serostatus was compiled. A later genetic analysis took genome-wide SNP genotypes for about three fifths of the roughly 700 donors and used that subset as a discovery cohort. Every discovery cohort repertoire had been produced on one sequencing platform. HLA typing covered class I and class II loci at four-digit resolution. Typing coverage differed by locus: A, B, C, DRB1 and DQB1 were typed in roughly 620-630 donors, DQA1 in approximately 520, DPA1 in around 610, and DPB1 in roughly 470. Because of strong linkage in the cohort, five DR-DQ haplotypes were treated as single units for association and clustering. On average, around 240,000 unique TCR beta nucleotide sequences were sequenced per donor among 398 genotyped donors of the cohort, with roughly 20% of those sequences being non-productive.

The cohort consisted of more than 650 healthy bone marrow donors. All cohort members were sampled while nominally healthy, although unrecorded immune exposures were likely present. The donor was CMV seropositive and was included in the group of 250 to 300 seropositive cohort members. A peripheral blood sample was provided by each donor, and peripheral blood mononuclear cells were used for TCR beta sequencing. The Qiagen DNeasy Blood Extraction Kit was used to extract genomic DNA from the blood cell samples. Libraries were built with the immunoSEQ multiplex PCR assay. For the multiplex PCR, a mixture combining 60 forward primers for TCR Vbeta segments and 13 reverse primers for TCR Jbeta segments was used. The CDR3 region of rearranged TCR beta genes was amplified from genomic DNA with a multiplex PCR assay. The Illumina HiSeq System was used to sequence the amplified TCR beta libraries as 87-base-pair reads. The authors' analysis ran thus. In a later analysis, around 80 million unique TCR beta chains were counted across the 666 repertoires, and roughly 10 million of these chains were shared by at least two donors. A nearest-neighbor algorithm error-corrected the raw reads and collapsed the reads into unique sequences, merging closely related sequences to remove PCR and sequencing errors. V, D and J gene segments were assigned by aligning CDR3 sequences to IMGT reference sequences. For a sequence to be retained, at least a six-nucleotide match to both a V gene segment and a J gene segment was required. A rearrangement counted as productive if the CDR3 had no stop codons and remained in frame with V and J, and every other rearrangement counted as non-productive. Following IMGT convention, CDR3 was defined as the stretch from the second conserved V-encoded cysteine up to the conserved J-encoded phenylalanine. In an earlier analysis of around 640 of the donors, sequences lacking an unambiguous match to a single V gene segment were excluded. In an earlier analysis of approximately 550 of the donors, V segments were called functional above 56.7% productive rearrangements and were called segregating when the between-donor standard deviation exceeded 5%. A statistical classification framework was built to diagnose cytomegalovirus status from the catalog of TCR beta chain sequences. In a later analysis, V and J genes were assigned by comparing TCR nucleotide sequences against IMGT/GENE-DB human TR gene sequences. Using the TCRdist pipeline, a later analysis assigned CDR3 sequences along with most-parsimonious VDJ recombination scenarios. In a later analysis, each TCR beta chain was defined by its CDR3 amino acid sequence together with its V-gene family, and reads without a unique V-gene family were excluded. In a later analysis, around 650 highly shared, low-generation-probability nucleotide sequences were removed to address suspected cross-contamination and a sequencing artifact. A later analysis calculated a clonal expansion index for each public chain from normalized within-repertoire ranks of inferred template counts. A later analysis computed generation probabilities with a VDJ recombination model fitted to out-of-frame rearrangements, and checked the results against IGoR. In a later analysis, hypergeometric tests were used to score TCR-TCR, TCR-HLA and TCR-CMV co-occurrence, with a repertoire-size bias correction applied to TCR pairs. A later analysis estimated false discovery rates by permuting HLA or CMV assignments 20 times. In a later analysis, co-occurring TCRs were grouped using DBSCAN, with TCRdist sequence similarity added in when clustering inside HLA-allele-positive subsets. Co-occurrence clustering excluded repertoires with fewer than 30,000 or more than 120,000 public chains, plus five with anomalous nucleotide sharing. TCRdb took over this immuneACCESS table, retaining in-frame rearrangements with V and J assigned. Such tables are incomplete; in checked studies, under half of the missing clones stem from an unresolved V gene, and the remainder is unexplained. D and trimming were read from the DNA, whereas the V and J calls and clone size are those reported in that table. The sample contains about 110,000 clones, about three quarters of them found a single time. The ten most abundant clones make up around 2.9% of the sample.

Beyond this particular receptor, the publication reports: A cluster of highly shared sequence variants was judged likely to represent a technical artifact of the sequencing pipeline. The 87-base-pair reads could not distinguish some IMGT-functional V segments, including TRBV6-2 and TRBV6-3, so those segments were excluded. Strong co-occurrence of HLA alleles, especially DR and DQ, made assigning TCR associations to individual alleles difficult. V-gene and J-gene trimming of TCR beta chains was associated with a missense DCLRE1C variant in a later genetic analysis, and the association was replicated in an independent cohort. Because counts were too low, roughly 18 rarely observed V segments, including chromosome 9 orphons, were left out of the earlier analysis of approximately 580 of the donors. Most TCR sequences were seen in very few donors, while some public TCRs were found in many individuals. In this cohort, only TCR beta chains were sequenced, and detectable features were limited by the absence of alpha or paired-chain data. An earlier analysis of around 540 of the donors showed that most TCR beta V segments appeared in productive rearrangements either about 87% or about 30% of the time, which broadly matched IMGT annotations. At a false discovery rate of 0.05, a later analysis linked 15,000 to 20,000 TCR beta sequences to specific HLA alleles. Because HLA typing was unavailable for some donors at each locus, only the typed subset was used in association tests. A later genetic analysis reported fewer N-insertions in productive TCRs among donors in an Asian-associated ancestry cluster than the roughly 640-donor mean. CMV serostatus was the only immune exposure information available for the cohort. Correlated functional status among segregating V segments might reflect linkage disequilibrium, but an unknown experimental factor could not be ruled out. A further reported finding was that TCR beta sequences accurately predicted the HLA-A and HLA-B alleles for most subjects in the first cohort. In a later analysis, most CMV-associated TCR beta chains were found to appear HLA-restricted, with HLA associations seemingly driven largely by CMV exposure. In a later analysis, HLA-associated TCR beta chains were found to be more clonally expanded and to have lower generation probabilities than equally common non-associated chains. A few of the identified cytomegalovirus-associated TCR beta chains were confirmed in vitro to be specific for cytomegalovirus antigens. According to a later analysis, parvovirus B19, influenza, CMV and Epstein-Barr virus appeared linked to several top co-occurrence clusters. The study listed 150 to 200 TCR beta chains as associated with cytomegalovirus. The presence/absence analyses assumed that sequencing depth was roughly uniform across donors, and that assumption may not be true. It was suggested by the authors that the approach could potentially be generalized to other disease states and immunological phenotypes. In both the original and validation cohorts, the classifier was reported to diagnose cytomegalovirus status with high specificity and sensitivity. In a later analysis, the rate of TCR association differed among HLA loci, with DRB1 alleles having the most associated TCRs and HLA-C alleles having the fewest.

Source material: PBMCs. The TCR comes from a woman aged 60-70 years in good health and CMV-seropositive. The chain is assembled from TRBV5-1 and TRBJ1-1; 8 nucleotides in the junction match TRBD1. The CDR3 corresponds to CASSYTGGNTEAFF. Read as DNA, the sequence is TGCGCCAGCAGCTACACAGGGGGTAACACTGAAGCTTTCTTT.